This T cell receptor beta chain was observed in a study of PD-L1 blockade in urothelial cancer. Study background: Specimens of blood held a median count of roughly 130,000 T cells.

Time point meaning: pretreatment peripheral blood. All patients carried locally advanced or metastatic urothelial carcinoma. There were between 1 and 8 samples from each patient, taken pretreatment and on-treatment. PCRs were each spiked with synthetic TCR analog templates. Measured with immunoSEQ multiplex PCR; TCRdb has only the in-frame clones, and not every one. The data hold about 79,000 clones, with approximately 86% observed a single time. Sample: PBMCs, taken around atezolizumab (anti-PD-L1) treatment. The TCR originated in a man aged 35 to 55 with urothelial cancer.

CDR3 residues: CASSLDGQGFGNTIYF. Here the CDR3 DNA reads TGTGCCAGCAGCTTGGACGGTCAGGGCTTCGGAAACACCATATATTTT. V is TRBV5-8 and J is TRBJ1-3; perhaps TRBD1 as D (5 bases). Trimming left V 0 bases short and J 4 bases short, with 14 bases between. The CDR3 has 16 residues. Germline V gene data show CDR1 as SGHTS and CDR2 as YDEGEE.